The rows below give T cell receptor beta chains drawn from one sample of a study of cytomegalovirus exposure and HLA in healthy donors. Assay used: immunoSEQ multiplex PCR; TCRdb lists only in-frame clones, some missing. This sample has about 120,000 clones, with roughly 80% found just once. Sequenced: PBMCs. These receptors all stem from a man aged 25 to 40 in good health and CMV-seropositive. CDR3s include the opening cysteine and the closing phenylalanine or tryptophan. D genes are given only for firm matches. Clone size is not always given. Where it is, it says once, few, many or a class for expanded clones.

clone_size,d_call,j_call,v_call,cdr3_aa,cdr3_nt
once,TRBD1,TRBJ1-1,TRBV19,CASSIDLSGQGSTEAFF,TGTGCCAGTAGTATAGATCTTTCGGGACAGGGGTCCACTGAAGCTTTCTTT
NA,TRBD1,TRBJ1-1,TRBV7-2,CASSLTGNTEAFF,TGTGCCAGCAGCTTGACAGGGAATACTGAAGCTTTCTTT
once,NA,TRBJ2-7,TRBV25-1,CASSENDGARAYEQYF,TGTGCCAGCAGTGAAAACGATGGGGCTAGGGCCTACGAGCAGTACTTC
NA,NA,TRBJ2-5,TRBV5-1,CASSLDQKQETQYF,TGCGCCAGCAGCTTGGATCAGAAACAAGAGACCCAGTACTTC
NA,TRBD1,TRBJ2-7,TRBV2,CASSEGTGDYEQYF,TGTGCCAGCAGTGAAGGGACAGGGGATTACGAGCAGTACTTC
NA,TRBD2,TRBJ2-7,TRBV9,CASSVGVSGVWEQYF,TGTGCCAGCAGCGTAGGGGTTAGCGGGGTCTGGGAGCAGTACTTC
once,NA,TRBJ1-1,TRBV6-6,CASGTGQYTEAFF,TGTGCCAGCGGTACGGGACAATACACTGAAGCTTTCTTT
NA,NA,TRBJ2-7,TRBV6-6,CASSYRYEQYF,TGTGCCAGCAGTTACCGGTACGAGCAGTACTTC
NA,TRBD1,TRBJ1-3,TRBV7-3,CASSLTGQESGNTIYF,TGTGCCAGCAGCTTAACGGGACAGGAGTCTGGAAACACCATATATTTT
NA,NA,TRBJ1-2,TRBV9,CASSSGGDLPAYGYTF,TGTGCCAGCAGCTCCGGGGGGGACCTTCCTGCCTATGGCTACACCTTC
NA,TRBD1,TRBJ1-1,TRBV14,CASSQPGQMGTEAFF,TGTGCCAGCAGCCAGCCGGGACAGATGGGAACTGAAGCTTTCTTT